A selection of T cell receptor beta chains follows, all from one sample in a study of blood T cell repertoires in COVID-19. Profiling relied on immunoSEQ multiplex PCR, and the TCRdb table lists in-frame clones only, not all of them. The profile shows around 120,000 clones, approximately 84% of them singletons. Sequencing was performed on peripheral blood. All receptors derive from a man aged 70-80 years with active or convalescent COVID-19. Each CDR3 is given with its conserved first and last residue. The order of the fields is D gene, V gene, clone size, CDR3 protein. A D gene is named only where the DNA matches it firmly. Some rows have no size entry. The others give once, few or many, or a class for an expanded clone.

D: NA; V: TRBV7-2; size: NA; CDR3: CASREGSRLGEQYF
D: TRBD2; V: TRBV6-6; size: NA; CDR3: CATSGGRDNEQYF
D: TRBD2; V: TRBV9; size: once; CDR3: CASSVRSGAGEQFF
D: NA; V: TRBV6-4; size: NA; CDR3: CASSVSGPGSGELFF
D: NA; V: TRBV11-1; size: NA; CDR3: CASSPRVFLNTEAFF
D: TRBD1; V: TRBV30; size: NA; CDR3: CAWSGGVDRDTGELFF
D: NA; V: TRBV21-1; size: once; CDR3: CASSKVGRDYGYTF
D: NA; V: TRBV10-3; size: NA; CDR3: CAISAGGGNTIYF
D: NA; V: TRBV12-3/TRBV12-4; size: NA; CDR3: CASRRQSYEQYF
D: NA; V: TRBV7-9; size: NA; CDR3: CASSQRGLGKEGNEQFF
D: NA; V: TRBV3-1/TRBV3-2; size: few; CDR3: CASSQASGGDEQFF
D: TRBD1; V: TRBV11-2; size: NA; CDR3: CASSPRTGPGSYGYTF
D: NA; V: TRBV7-2; size: once; CDR3: CASSLVDTYEQYF
D: TRBD2; V: TRBV12-3/TRBV12-4; size: NA; CDR3: CASRDGGNEQFF
D: TRBD2; V: TRBV7-2; size: few; CDR3: CASKELAGGLLTDTQYF
D: NA; V: TRBV11-2; size: few; CDR3: CASTRRRNHYGYTF
D: TRBD1; V: TRBV9; size: few; CDR3: CASAKGQGQNNSPLHF
D: TRBD1; V: TRBV7-2; size: NA; CDR3: CASSLGTGGLSNQPQHF
D: TRBD1; V: TRBV13; size: NA; CDR3: CASRQGARNTEAFF
D: TRBD2; V: TRBV4-2; size: NA; CDR3: CASSPPGLAGTNTGELFF
D: TRBD1; V: TRBV7-8; size: NA; CDR3: CASSLGQGREQYF
D: NA; V: TRBV5-1; size: NA; CDR3: CASSYGGLTEAFF
D: TRBD1; V: TRBV5-1; size: NA; CDR3: CASSAGQALNTEAFF
D: TRBD1; V: TRBV27; size: NA; CDR3: CASSQNGQAGYTF
D: TRBD2; V: TRBV6-2/TRBV6-3; size: few; CDR3: CASSSGLAGNNEQFF
D: NA; V: TRBV28; size: NA; CDR3: CAAGAAVSWYF
D: NA; V: TRBV7-9; size: NA; CDR3: CASSPSSQNEQFF
D: NA; V: TRBV18; size: NA; CDR3: CASSTGFSYEQYF
D: TRBD1; V: TRBV19; size: NA; CDR3: CASSIDSGTGGYGYTF
D: NA; V: TRBV4-1; size: once; CDR3: CASSLEGQPNTEAFF
D: TRBD2; V: TRBV10-3; size: NA; CDR3: CAISERLSGTTLFF
D: TRBD2; V: TRBV11-2; size: once; CDR3: CASSPRTSGGAETQYF
D: TRBD1; V: TRBV19; size: once; CDR3: CASSMGDRGRGTEAFF
D: NA; V: TRBV4-3; size: NA; CDR3: CASSQELGSPTTNEKLFF
D: NA; V: TRBV2; size: NA; CDR3: CASSVLGAGANVLTF
D: NA; V: TRBV12-3/TRBV12-4; size: NA; CDR3: CASSQAPPYGYTF
D: NA; V: TRBV2; size: NA; CDR3: CASRDLRSGNTIYF
D: NA; V: TRBV27; size: NA; CDR3: CASSLGATQYF